One sample yielded the 8 T cell receptor beta chains listed below, sequenced in a study of blood T cells in healthy people across ages. For the second PCR, which ran for about 6 to 11 cycles, a sample-barcoded 5' primer and a J-beta primer mix were used. Using its own MiXCR run on the 5' RACE reads, TCRdb lists one record per CDR3 protein. The sample consists of more than 1.4 million distinct CDR3 sequences, 35% to 45% of them appearing once. The material sequenced was blood. The receptors stem from a woman under 30 in good health.

This chain joins TRBV5-1 and TRBJ2-1; 14 bases are shared with TRBD2. The CDR3 has 17 residues. Germline-derived CDR1 and CDR2 are SGHRS and YFSETQ. V gave up 2 bases and J gave up 2 bases; unmatched junction bases: 3. The CDR3 reads CASSFGLAGGTYNEQFF. The CDR3 DNA reads TGCGCCAGCAGCTTTGGACTAGCGGGGGGTACCTACAATGAGCAGTTCTTC.

The V call is TRBV7-7, the J call TRBJ2-3, with D perhaps TRBD1 (6 bases). V was shortened by 5 bases and J by 5 bases, with 11 bases between the two germline ends. The CDR3 sequence is 13 residues long. CDR1 and CDR2 from the germline V gene are SSHAT and FNYEAQ (reference sequence). The CDR3 loop is CASSRTERDTQYF. For the CDR3, the DNA is TGTGCCAGCAGCAGGACAGAGAGAGATACGCAGTATTTT. Complete variable domain (other parts from reference TRBV7-7 and TRBJ2-3): GAGVSQSPRYKVTKRGQDVTLRCDPISSHATLYWYQQALGQGPEFLTYFNYEAQPDKSGLPSDRFSAERPEGSISTLTIQRTEQRDSAMYRCASSRTERDTQYFGPGTRLTVL.

This clonotype was seen only a few times. The chain carries TRBV2 and TRBJ2-3, with D hard to call. Germline assignment: CDR1 SNHLY and CDR2 FYNNEI. The V and J ends lost 2 bases and 6 bases respectively, with 9 bases between them. The CDR3 contains 13 residues. The chain's CDR3 is CASSERLADTQYF. In DNA form, the CDR3 reads TGTGCCAGCAGTGAAAGGCTGGCGGATACGCAGTATTTT.

The CDR3 coding sequence is TGCGCCAGCAGCCCTAGGACCGTAGACGATTCACCCCTCCACTTT. The encoded protein is CASSPRTVDDSPLHF. The V call is TRBV5-1, the J call TRBJ1-6; D uncertain. Germline CDR1 is SGHRS and CDR2 is YFSETQ. The CDR3 has 15 residues. Between the trimmed V and J ends, which lost 4 bases and 8 bases, there was a span of 16 bases.

V usage is TRBV30 and J usage is TRBJ2-5; 9 nucleotides align to TRBD2. V was pared by 3 bases and J by 4 bases, with 9 bases of the junction left unmatched. In germline, CDR1 is GTSNPN, CDR2 SVGIG (reference sequence). The CDR3 is 15 residues long. The CDR3, as DNA: TGTGCCTGGAGGGCTAGCGGGACGGCGGTAGAGACCCAGTACTTC. Its protein product is CAWRASGTAVETQYF.

Comment on this clonotype: This clone may be a read error of a much larger clone one base away. This chain joins TRBV5-1 and TRBJ2-4; D may be TRBD2 (5 bases). Matching the DNA end better, TRBJ2-7 makes the J call doubtful. Germline CDR1 SGHRS, CDR2 YFSETQ. CDR3 length: 14 residues. The CDR3, as DNA: TGCGCCAGCAGCGCACGGGCAGTGGGAGACGAGCAGTACTTC. The encoded protein is CASSARAVGDEQYF.

The rearrangement links TRBV6-5 to TRBJ2-5; 8 bases map to TRBD1. Trimming removed 0 bases from V and 5 bases from J; junction bases left unmatched: 8. The CDR3 contains 16 residues. Germline-derived CDR1 and CDR2 are MNHEY and SVGAGI. CDR3 coding DNA: TGTGCCAGCAGTTACTCAGACAGGGGATTTGGCGAGACCCAGTACTTC. Amino acids: CASSYSDRGFGETQYF.

This chain connects TRBV2 to TRBJ2-4, with 9 bases fitting TRBD2. The assigned J gene may be wrong: the sequence end matches TRBJ2-7 better. There are 14 residues in the CDR3. Germline V lookup: CDR1 SNHLY, CDR2 FYNNEI. CDR3 DNA: TGTGCCAGCAAGGCGGCTAGCGGGGTGGGCGAGCAGTACTTC. It yields the protein CASKAASGVGEQYF.